This TCR beta chain was profiled in a study of T cell responses to AZD1222 COVID-19 vaccine (dated by TCRdb to about 2021). For context, the study as a whole: TCR sequencing was performed for 230 to 250 trial participants, of whom some 200 were given two doses of AZD1222 and around 26 were given two doses of MenACWY control vaccine. Trial participants were enrolled by age into subgroups of 18-55, 56-69 and 70-plus years, and around 140, 26 and 57 TCR-sequenced participants, respectively, were included in these subgroups. The full study reports these points: Participants were mostly white British and included more females than males, and it was suggested by the authors that clonal diversity may have been underestimated. Epitopes outside the regions mutated in the B.1.351 and B.1.1.7 variants were reportedly recognized by nearly half of the unique spike-specific TCRs. The whole spike protein was spanned by vaccine-associated CD4 TCRs, and dominant responses were seen in regions 160-218 and 743-854. In the small 56-69-year group, the increase in depth fell short of significance, most likely because of low power. Conclusions about previously exposed vaccinees were limited because only a handful of AZD1222 recipients were SARS-CoV-2 seropositive at baseline. Spike-specific TCR breadth and depth rose significantly after two AZD1222 doses compared with day 0 and with MenACWY recipients. Because no samples from the day 14 peak response were available, repertoires could be characterized only after the peak T cell response.

Counted from cysteine to phenylalanine, this CDR3 has 13 amino acids. Only the CDR3 DNA is retained, 39 bases long and in frame from the first base. At the junction V is shortened by 7 bases and J by 5 bases; bases outside the gene matches: 7. Reading the germline V gene gives CDR1 MDHEN and CDR2 SYDVKM. What the time point label conveys for this sample: about 28 days (+/-7) after the second vaccine dose. AZD1222 recipients whose second dose came at about 4 weeks and those whose second dose came at about 12 weeks were combined into one group, since spike-specific TCR depth and breadth did not differ between the two schedules. The vaccinee samples were drawn from two UK trials, COV001 and COV002, one of which was a single-blind randomized controlled phase 2/3 trial testing AZD1222 (ChAdOx1 nCoV-19) in healthy adults. Trial participant PBMC samples were collected at day 0 and day 28 after the second dose for TCRbeta chain sequencing.

On this clone itself: Its antigen remains undetermined. Qualities for individual bases were not recorded, and no much larger clone is one base off.

The CDR3 regions of human TCRbeta chains were analyzed by immunosequencing. The authors' pipeline ran thus. Repertoire TCRs were checked for matches against a reference library of SARS-CoV-2-specific TCRs that had been generated using the MIRA antigen-specificity platform. Breadth meant the fraction of unique TCRs that were SARS-CoV-2-associated, whereas depth meant the fraction of total T cells that were SARS-CoV-2-associated. Using the MIRA data, every spike-specific TCR was mapped to the spike region that the TCR reacted to and assigned to either a CD4 or a CD8 class. Log10-transformed breadth and depth values were compared by one-way ANOVA with Sidak's multiple comparisons tests. As stored in TCRdb, this immuneACCESS dataset retains in-frame rearrangements with V and J assigned. A fraction of the clones does not appear; measured against another copy, unresolved V genes explain less than half of the discrepancy, and the remainder lacks a known reason. V and J calls and clone size are those listed in that table; D and trimming were worked out from the DNA. The sample table holds about 140,000 clones, of which roughly 90% were seen once. Clones ranked in the top ten supply roughly 1.2% of the sample.

The receptor comes from an adult who received the AZD1222 COVID-19 vaccine. Recombination linked TRBV28 to TRBJ2-7; 8 of the junction bases match TRBD1. The material was peripheral blood, obtained 28 days after the second AZD1222 dose. The sequenced DNA: TGTGCCAGCAAATTACAGGGGGGTGACGAGCAGTACTTC. It is translated as CASKLQGGDEQYF.